The source of this T cell receptor beta chain is a study of STAT5B mutations in CD4+ large granular lymphocyte leukemia (dated by TCRdb to about 2022). With respect to the entire study: Among the healthy controls, the CDR3 'QG' motif was associated with a particular HLA allele. TCRbeta repertoires of CD4+ T-cell large granular lymphocyte leukemia patients were compared with those of healthy blood donors. Flow cytometry on FACSCanto II or FACSVerse showed that the purified fractions were more than 95% pure among lymphocytes.

Study-wide findings and limitations: Data were not HLA-matched; higher clonality in CD4+ versus CD8+ T-LGLL could reflect the relatively small sample size. Greater clonality appeared to be present in CD4-sorted patient repertoires than in healthy CD4+ repertoires, and the difference was retained after the putative leukemic clones were removed. The main leukemic clonotypes were found to be private to each patient, although about a quarter of the main leukemic clonotypes were detected at low frequency in the non-leukemic repertoires of other patients. TRBV06-family usage was enriched among the top patient clones (8/27) compared with healthy controls (2/35).

The immunoSEQ assay at survey resolution was used to sequence TCRbeta rearrangements from genomic DNA. For the original study's pipeline: In the TCR sequencing data, the lowest productive clonotype frequency that could be detected was 2.59 x 10-5. Analyses included only productive TCRbeta rearrangements, meaning complete and in-frame sequences. Clonality for each sample was calculated as Simpson clonality in the immunoSEQ Analyzer version 3.0. Based on frequency, clones were grouped as very rare, small, medium, large (1-20%) or hyperexpanded (>20%). Generation probabilities were estimated with OLGA 1.2.3, V-gene circos plots were made with VDJtools, specificities were looked up in VDJdb, and CDR3 motifs were identified with GLIPH. The table was pulled from immuneACCESS by TCRdb, which kept in-frame rearrangements only. Such tables lose some clones; where checked, under half of the loss comes from unresolved V genes, and the rest has no known cause. The V and J calls and clone size were taken over from that table, and D and trimming were inferred from the DNA. This sample has about 32,000 clones in its table, and approximately 88% of those were observed once. The top ten constitute roughly 0.43% of the sample.

The healthy controls were 30 to 45 blood donors, and the buffy coats of these donors were supplied by the Finnish Red Cross blood service. All TCR-sequenced material derived from peripheral blood: patient blood samples and healthy donor buffy coats. Ficoll-Hypaque gradient centrifugation was used to isolate peripheral blood mononuclear cells. CD4+ cells were magnetically purified from the buffy coats of healthy controls. The Gentra Puregene Cell and Tissue kit was used for genomic DNA extraction, and quantification was performed on a Qubit 2.0 fluorometer. Details on this clone: This clone's antigen is unknown. No base qualities exist here, and no much larger clone lies one base off it.

CDR3 length: 15 amino acids, cysteine to phenylalanine. Only CDR3 DNA is held: 45 bases, read in frame from base 1. V was cut back by 6 bases and J by 1 base, leaving a gap of 14 bases between them. In the germline V gene, CDR1 corresponds to SGHVS and CDR2 to FQNEAQ. This receptor was taken from a human donor in good health. The sequence links TRBV7-8 to TRBJ2-3, with TRBD1 tentatively as D gene (6 bases match). The material sequenced was CD4+ T cells from blood buffy coats. The CDR3 reads as follows: CASRPQGRGTDTQYF. The DNA sequence is given as TGTGCCAGCAGGCCACAGGGACGGGGCACAGATACGCAGTATTTT.